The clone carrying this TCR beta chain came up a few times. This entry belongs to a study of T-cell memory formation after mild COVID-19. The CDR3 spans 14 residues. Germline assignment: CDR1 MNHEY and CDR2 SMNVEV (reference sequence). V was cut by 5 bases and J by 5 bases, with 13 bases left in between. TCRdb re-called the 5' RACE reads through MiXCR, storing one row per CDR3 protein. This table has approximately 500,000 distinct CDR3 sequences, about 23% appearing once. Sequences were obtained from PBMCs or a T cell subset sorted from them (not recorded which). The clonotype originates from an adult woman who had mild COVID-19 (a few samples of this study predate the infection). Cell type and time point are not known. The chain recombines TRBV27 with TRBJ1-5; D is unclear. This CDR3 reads CASSPKYGDQPQHF. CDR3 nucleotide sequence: TGTGCCAGCAGTCCAAAATACGGGGATCAGCCCCAGCATTTT.